The 7 T cell receptor beta chains presented below share a single source sample, sequenced in a study of metastatic and nonmetastatic thyroid tumors. MiXCR was used by TCRdb to re-call the PCR reads. This sample has about 9,400 clones; around 32% occur once, and the top ten carry approximately 16%. No patient received treatment before thyroid surgery. Specimen: adjacent normal tissue. The source of these receptors is a female donor with papillary thyroid cancer or a benign thyroid nodule (not recorded which). Some clones in this sample may be carry-over from other donors' samples.

On this clone itself: The DNA is left out, because the CDR3 cannot be placed on it with certainty; the CDR3 is given as TCRdb lists it. This chain joins TRBV30 and TRBJ1-5. CDR1 and CDR2 from the germline V gene are GTSNPN and SVGIG (reference sequence). The CDR3 totals 16 residues, both ends included. CDR3 in amino acids: CAWSFPTSGREEPQHF.

This clone was detected a few times. The chain has TRBV6-1 and TRBJ1-5; 9 bases are a match to TRBD1. Germline lookup yields CDR1 MNHNS and CDR2 SASEGT. The junction had 6 bases not matched to a gene; V was cut back by 2 bases and J by 7 bases. This CDR3 is built from 15 residues. CDR3 coding DNA: TGTGCCAGCAGTGAATCCGGGACAGGGTACCAGCCCCAGCATTTT. As protein: CASSESGTGYQPQHF.

This sequence joins TRBV10-1 and TRBJ2-7; 7 positions agree with TRBD2. V gave up 3 bases and J gave up 3 bases; unmatched junction bases: 11. The CDR3 extends over 16 amino acids. Germline V CDR1 and CDR2: WNHNN, SYGVQD (reference sequence). The CDR3 region has the DNA TGCGCCAGCAGTGATACCCTAGCGGTAGTGATCTACGAGCAGTACTTC. Amino acids: CASSDTLAVVIYEQYF.

This clone came up a few times. This chain uses TRBV20-1 with TRBJ2-7, with 10 positions matching TRBD1. The CDR3 sequence is 14 residues long. V dropped 4 bases and J dropped 4; count of bases not matched to a gene: 7. Looked up from germline, CDR1 is DFQATT and CDR2 is SNEGSKA (reference sequence). The CDR3 DNA reads TGCAGTGCTACAAGCGACAGGGGGCTATACGAGCAGTACTTC. Translating gives CSATSDRGLYEQYF.

This clone was seen a few times. The final CDR3 position lacks the conserved phenylalanine or tryptophan, pointing to a likely read error. The gene calls are TRBV6-1 and TRBJ1-5, with D hard to call. The CDR3 sequence is 16 residues long. Germline V CDR1 and CDR2: MNHNS, SASEGT. The CDR3 DNA reads as TGTGCCAGCAGCAACCGAGACCCTTCGGGGAATCATCCCCAGCATCTT. It encodes CASSNRDPSGNHPQHL.

This clone was detected a few times. This chain joins TRBV27 and TRBJ2-7, with TRBD2 identical over 10 bases. The CDR3 length is 12 residues. With 6 bases clipped from V and 7 bases from J, the junction kept 3 bases outside the gene matches. The germline V gene has CDR1 MNHEY and CDR2 SMNVEV (reference sequence). Here the CDR3 reads CASSRSGGEQYF. In DNA form, the CDR3 reads TGTGCCAGCAGCCGTAGCGGGGGGGAGCAGTACTTC.

The V call is TRBV28, the J call TRBJ2-2; D may be TRBD2 (6 bases). Trimming removed 7 bases at V and 5 bases at J, with 17 bases between. Germline V gives CDR1 MDHEN, CDR2 SYDVKM. CDR3 length equals 15 residues. The CDR3 protein is CASTLGGPRTGELFF. The CDR3 DNA reads as TGTGCCAGCACCCTGGGGGGTCCCAGGACCGGGGAGCTGTTTTTT.